This T cell receptor beta chain was recovered during a study of T cells in Graves' hyperthyroidism and ophthalmopathy. Amplified regions were TCR beta CDR3 sequences from RNA transcripts. TCR CDR3 underwent first-round RT-PCR with the HTBI primer set. Each CDR3 protein is one row after TCRdb ran MiXCR on the multiplex PCR reads. Here the sample spans roughly 650,000 distinct CDR3 sequences, more than 15% being singletons. The ends were cut back, 6 bases at V and 8 bases at J, with 20 bases in the middle. This CDR3 is 15 amino acids long. Germline lookup yields CDR1 MDHEN and CDR2 SYDVKM. The J gene is TRBJ2-1, the V gene TRBV28; possible D gene TRBD2, 5 bases. Sequenced: blood. This sequence was found in a woman between 40 and 55 years old with Graves' ophthalmopathy. The CDR3 here is CASSRSRPNGDEQFF. As DNA, the CDR3 is TGTGCCAGCAGCAGATCAAGGCCCAACGGGGATGAGCAGTTCTTC.